This is a list of T cell receptor beta chains from one sample in a study of T cell changes during pregnancy in multiple sclerosis. Sequencing used immunoSEQ multiplex PCR; TCRdb keeps in-frame clones, though not all of them. The sample gives under 45,000 clones, more than 75% of which show up once; approximately 4.5% is in the top ten. The sequencing here drew on peripheral blood, taken in the second trimester of pregnancy. Receptors were obtained from a female donor in good health, enrolled as a control in a pregnancy study. Both conserved end residues are part of each CDR3. The D gene is left open where the match is weak. Some rows have no size entry. The others give once, few or many, or a class for an expanded clone.

V gene	J gene	D gene	clone size	CDR3 protein	CDR3 DNA
TRBV10-3	TRBJ2-7	NA	NA	CAISVRVLETAEQYF	TGTGCCATCAGCGTGAGGGTTCTTGAAACTGCCGAGCAGTACTTC
TRBV30	TRBJ1-1	NA	NA	CAWSVDLVARRFF	TGTGCCTGGAGTGTAGATTTGGTAGCACGGCGGTTCTTT
TRBV5-4	TRBJ2-1	NA	NA	CASSSAGSAEQFF	TGTGCCAGCAGCTCGGCGGGTAGCGCCGAGCAGTTCTTC
TRBV14	TRBJ1-3	NA	NA	CASSQWSRGVGTGNTIYF	TGTGCCAGCAGCCAATGGTCAAGGGGTGTGGGGACTGGAAACACCATATATTTT
TRBV19	TRBJ2-5	TRBD1	NA	CASSSGTGGGETQYF	TGTGCCAGTAGTTCCGGGACAGGGGGCGGAGAGACCCAGTACTTC
TRBV9	TRBJ1-1	NA	NA	CASSVADSGEAFF	TGTGCCAGCAGCGTAGCGGACAGTGGGGAAGCTTTCTTT
TRBV2	TRBJ2-7	NA	NA	CASNAELGGRQYF	TGTGCCAGTAACGCAGAACTAGGTGGTAGGCAGTACTTC
TRBV6-4	TRBJ2-6	NA	NA	CASSPDRPSSGANVLTF	TGTGCCAGCTCCCCCGACAGGCCTAGCTCTGGGGCCAACGTCCTGACTTTC
TRBV7-2	TRBJ1-1	NA	NA	CASSLLQLNTEAFF	TGTGCCAGCAGCTTACTCCAGTTGAACACTGAAGCTTTCTTT
TRBV10-3	TRBJ2-7	NA	NA	CAIRDTYEQYF	TGTGCCATCAGGGACACCTACGAGCAGTACTTC
TRBV27	TRBJ2-2	NA	NA	CASSLGGPGRELFF	TGTGCCAGCAGTTTAGGAGGACCGGGCCGGGAGCTGTTTTTT
TRBV9	TRBJ2-1	NA	NA	CASSVGGGAGNEQFF	TGTGCCAGCAGCGTAGGCGGGGGCGCGGGGAATGAGCAGTTCTTC
TRBV6-4	TRBJ2-7	NA	NA	CASGGPGQPEQYF	TGTGCCAGCGGGGGCCCCGGACAGCCGGAGCAGTACTTC
TRBV5-4	TRBJ2-3	TRBD2	NA	CASSLAAGTRKGDTQYF	TGTGCCAGCAGCTTAGCGGCCGGGACTAGAAAAGGGGATACGCAGTATTTT
TRBV7-2	TRBJ2-5	TRBD2	NA	CASSPTLAGGWETQYF	TGTGCCAGCAGCCCCACTCTAGCGGGGGGGTGGGAGACCCAGTACTTC
TRBV7-3	TRBJ1-2	NA	NA	CASSSEQGHGYTF	TGTGCCAGCAGCTCGGAGCAGGGACACGGCTACACCTTC
TRBV4-3	TRBJ2-7	TRBD2	NA	CASSQGAGGPTYEQYF	TGCGCCAGCAGCCAAGGGGCGGGGGGCCCCACCTACGAGCAGTACTTC
TRBV28	TRBJ1-1	TRBD1	NA	CASSPTTGLYTEAFF	TGTGCCAGCAGTCCTACGACAGGGCTGTACACTGAAGCTTTCTTT
TRBV9	TRBJ1-6	TRBD1	NA	CASSVQQGIQDSPLHF	TGTGCCAGCAGCGTACAACAGGGGATTCAGGATTCACCCCTCCACTTT
TRBV11-2	TRBJ1-2	NA	NA	CASSHIRGGLQISNYGYTF	TGTGCCAGCAGCCATATTAGAGGGGGTTTACAGATCTCTAACTATGGCTACACCTTC
TRBV9	TRBJ2-1	NA	once	CASSVGKGIAFSYNEQFF	TGTGCCAGCAGCGTAGGAAAGGGCATAGCGTTTTCCTACAATGAGCAGTTCTTC
TRBV28	TRBJ2-7	TRBD1	once	CASSWGGTGFEQYF	TGTGCCAGCAGTTGGGGGGGGACAGGGTTCGAGCAGTACTTC
TRBV5-6	TRBJ1-2	NA	NA	CASSYGEGRLESNYGYTF	TGTGCCAGCAGCTATGGCGAGGGCCGCCTCGAATCTAACTATGGCTACACCTTC
TRBV27	TRBJ2-7	TRBD2	once	CASSLRLAGAYEQYF	TGTGCCAGCAGTTTACGACTAGCGGGAGCCTACGAGCAGTACTTC
TRBV9	TRBJ2-5	TRBD2	NA	CASSPQRGGETQYF	TGTGCCAGCAGCCCTCAGCGGGGGGGGGAGACCCAGTACTTC
TRBV2	TRBJ2-5	TRBD1	NA	CASSRKQGALRETQYF	TGTGCCAGCAGTAGGAAACAGGGGGCTCTGAGGGAGACCCAGTACTTC
TRBV7-9	TRBJ1-1	NA	NA	CASSPGDRNTEAFF	TGTGCCAGCAGCCCAGGGGACCGGAACACTGAAGCTTTCTTT
TRBV5-6	TRBJ2-5	NA	NA	CASSLSREETQYF	TGTGCCAGCAGCTTGAGTAGAGAAGAGACCCAGTACTTC
TRBV15	TRBJ1-2	NA	NA	CATSRVRFYGYTF	TGTGCCACCAGCAGAGTACGGTTCTATGGCTACACCTTC
TRBV30	TRBJ1-1	NA	NA	CAWRWRAGTEAFF	TGTGCCTGGAGGTGGAGGGCGGGGACTGAAGCTTTCTTT
TRBV18	TRBJ1-5	NA	NA	CASSPSGGLYSNQPQHF	TGTGCCAGCTCACCATCCGGGGGTCTATATAGCAATCAGCCCCAGCATTTT
TRBV29-1	TRBJ2-5	NA	NA	CSVLPGETQYF	TGCAGCGTCCTGCCGGGAGAGACCCAGTACTTC
TRBV5-4	TRBJ2-2	TRBD2	NA	CASQAGGPGGELFF	TGTGCCAGCCAAGCGGGAGGGCCTGGCGGGGAGCTGTTTTTT
TRBV29-1	TRBJ2-3	NA	NA	CSVHRTKTDTQYF	TGCAGCGTTCATAGGACTAAGACAGATACGCAGTATTTT
TRBV6-1	TRBJ1-5	NA	once	CASSPFRGQPQHF	TGTGCCAGCAGTCCCTTCAGGGGTCAGCCCCAGCATTTT
TRBV7-2	TRBJ2-7	TRBD1	few	CASSSRTGPLEQYF	TGTGCCAGCAGCTCCCGGACAGGGCCCTTGGAGCAGTACTTC
TRBV7-9	TRBJ2-2	TRBD1	NA	CASRASLGRDRIDTGELFF	TGTGCCAGCAGAGCCTCCTTAGGCCGGGACAGGATTGACACCGGGGAGCTGTTTTTT
TRBV9	TRBJ1-2	TRBD1	once	CASSAGQVDGYTF	TGTGCCAGCAGCGCCGGACAGGTGGATGGCTACACCTTC
TRBV19	TRBJ2-1	TRBD2	NA	CASRIGLAGYNEQFF	TGTGCCAGTAGAATTGGACTAGCGGGGTACAATGAGCAGTTCTTC
TRBV6-5	TRBJ2-5	NA	NA	CASSYGRLGEETQYF	TGTGCCAGCAGTTACGGGCGTCTGGGTGAGGAGACCCAGTACTTC
TRBV6-4	TRBJ2-1	TRBD1	NA	CASSPGQGGVEEQFF	TGTGCCAGCAGTCCGGGACAGGGAGGGGTAGAGGAGCAGTTCTTC
TRBV7-2	TRBJ1-5	NA	NA	CASSLGEHQPQHF	TGTGCCAGCAGCTTAGGTGAGCATCAGCCCCAGCATTTT
TRBV30	TRBJ1-3	TRBD1	NA	CAWSAPGQGNSGNTIYF	TGTGCCTGGAGTGCTCCGGGACAGGGTAACTCTGGAAACACCATATATTTT
TRBV6-1	TRBJ1-4	TRBD1	NA	CASSDLGTGRYEKLFF	TGTGCCAGCAGTGACCTAGGGACAGGGCGGTACGAAAAACTGTTTTTT
TRBV4-2	TRBJ1-1	NA	once	CASSQGGGTTEAFF	TGTGCCAGCAGCCAAGGCGGGGGAACCACTGAAGCTTTCTTT
TRBV6-5	TRBJ2-5	NA	NA	CASSYTGHQETQYF	TGTGCCAGCAGTTATACGGGTCACCAAGAGACCCAGTACTTC
TRBV14	TRBJ2-3	TRBD2	NA	CASSPDLSGGLTDTQYF	TGTGCCAGCAGCCCCGATTTGTCGGGGGGGCTCACAGATACGCAGTATTTT